Below, 21 T cell receptor beta chains from the same sample are listed, as sequenced in a study of control samples from healthy donors and cancer patients. Using immunoSEQ multiplex PCR, the repertoire was profiled, and TCRdb retains in-frame clones only, with some absent. The profile shows fewer than 90,000 clones, about 88% of them singletons. Sequencing was carried out using blood. These TCRs come from a woman aged 50 to 60 in good health.

The V and J genes are TRBV9 and TRBJ2-3; TRBD1 is a possible D gene (6 bases). This CDR3 region has 16 residues. Trimming stripped 3 bases from V and 3 bases from J, with 17 bases between. Germline V gene sequence: CDR1 SGDLS, CDR2 YYNGEE. CDR3 bases: TGTGCCAGCAGCGAGAGAGGGACATTTGCAACAGATACGCAGTATTTT. It encodes CASSERGTFATDTQYF.

The genes are TRBV7-2 and TRBJ1-5, with 8 bases aligning to TRBD1. The germline V gene encodes CDR1 SGHTA and CDR2 FQGNSA. The CDR3 has 18 amino acids. The V segment lost 4 bases and the J segment 6 bases; nucleotides outside the gene matches: 17. The chain's CDR3 is CASSSTFTGGIFSQPQHF. In DNA, the CDR3 is TGTGCCAGCAGCTCAACTTTTACAGGGGGTATATTCAGTCAGCCCCAGCATTTT.

The V gene is TRBV30, the J gene TRBJ1-5; D not resolved. The CDR3 sequence is 13 residues long. Trimming shortened V by 3 bases and J by 9 bases, and 15 bases separated the two germline ends. Germline V CDR1 and CDR2: GTSNPN, SVGIG (reference sequence). CDR3 DNA sequence: TGTGCCTGGAGCAGCTCTAGGGAAGGGCCCCAGCATTTT. Translation gives CAWSSSREGPQHF.

The rearrangement links TRBV5-5 to TRBJ1-5; D may be TRBD1 (5 bases). Trimming pared 4 bases from V and 3 bases from J, leaving 11 bases between. Germline values: CDR1 SGHKS, CDR2 YYEKEE (reference sequence). The CDR3 contains 14 residues. Here the CDR3 reads CASSVDTYNQPQHF. The CDR3 nucleotides are TGTGCCAGCAGCGTGGACACCTACAATCAGCCCCAGCATTTT.

The chain employs TRBV24-1 and TRBJ2-2; D gene ambiguous. With 8 bases removed from V and 2 bases from J, the gap between germline ends came to 5 bases. CDR1 is KGHDR and CDR2 is SFDVKD in the germline V gene. This CDR3 is built from 12 residues. Written as DNA, the CDR3 is TGTGCCACCACAGGCAACACCGGGGAGCTGTTTTTT. It translates to CATTGNTGELFF.

The chain employs TRBV5-6 and TRBJ2-4; no clear D. V lost 4 bases, J lost 0 bases, and 14 bases lay in between. This CDR3 comprises 16 residues. Germline loops: CDR1 SGHDT, CDR2 YYEEEE. In DNA form, the CDR3 reads TGTGCCAGCAGCCCCGATTACCGACTAGCCAAAAACATTCAGTACTTC. Translated: CASSPDYRLAKNIQYF.

This clone has a single count. The rearrangement uses TRBV11-2 and TRBJ1-1; D is unclear. The CDR3 loop spans 12 amino acids. V shed 3 bases and J shed 11 bases, with 13 bases lying between them. Germline values: CDR1 SGHAT, CDR2 FQNNGV. The CDR3 DNA is TGTGCCAGCAGCTTTAGCCTTAACGGGGCTTTCTTT. Amino acid sequence: CASSFSLNGAFF.

The CDR3 reads CASSIGGQSTDTQYF. The CDR3 bases are TGTGCCAGTAGTATAGGGGGACAGAGCACAGATACGCAGTATTTT. The rearrangement joins TRBV19 to TRBJ2-3; 7 bases agree with TRBD1. The CDR3 sequence is 15 residues long. Germline CDR1 is LNHDA and CDR2 is SQIVND (reference sequence). J lost 0 bases, V lost 1 base, and 1 base had no gene match.

J is TRBJ1-4 and V is TRBV7-2, with D possibly TRBD1 on 6 matching bases. V was pared by 2 bases and J by 8 bases, with 9 bases between. This CDR3 is 13 amino acids long. CDR1 and CDR2 from the germline V gene are SGHTA and FQGNSA. CDR3 amino acids: CASSLIGGEKLFF. CDR3 sequence (DNA): TGTGCCAGCAGCTTAATAGGGGGGGAAAAACTGTTTTTT.

The chain has TRBV11-2 and TRBJ2-3, with D perhaps TRBD2 (5 bases). V was pared by 1 base and J by 5 bases, with 10 bases between. Germline lookup yields CDR1 SGHAT and CDR2 FQNNGV. The CDR3 runs 14 residues. CDR3 sequence reads: CASSLVPGIDTQYF. Written as DNA, the CDR3 is TGTGCCAGCAGCTTAGTTCCGGGGATAGATACGCAGTATTTT.

The chain uses TRBV3-1 (or the pseudogene TRBV3-2) and TRBJ2-4, with D uncertain. Germline V CDR1 and CDR2: LGHDT, YNNKEL (reference sequence). This CDR3 contains 16 residues. The V end was cut by 2 bases, the J end by 0 bases, with 11 bases between. CDR3 nucleotide sequence: TGTGCCAGCAGCCAACACGATTATCTAGCCAAAAACATTCAGTACTTC. Translation gives CASSQHDYLAKNIQYF.

CDR3 sequence: CASSPRVLEQYF. The CDR3 nucleotides read TGTGCCAGCAGCCCCCGGGTTCTCGAGCAGTACTTC. This chain uses TRBV11-2 with TRBJ2-7; D gene uncertain. Germline V gene data show CDR1 as SGHAT and CDR2 as FQNNGV. Trimming took off 5 bases at V and 6 bases at J, with 11 bases between the two ends. The CDR3 totals 12 residues.

The CDR3 bases are TGCGCCAGCAGTTCTTTAGCGGGGGGAAATCCGGTGGGCGAGCAGTACTTC. It specifies CASSSLAGGNPVGEQYF. The chain uses TRBV5-1 and TRBJ2-7, with 10 bases identical to TRBD2. Trimming cost V 5 bases and J 6 bases; bases outside gene matches: 17. This CDR3 has 17 amino acids. CDR1 is SGHRS and CDR2 is YFSETQ in the germline V gene.

The chain combines TRBV12-3 or TRBV12-4 with TRBJ1-6; D ambiguous. The ends were cut back, 5 bases at V and 8 bases at J, with 10 bases in the middle. CDR3 length equals 13 residues. CDR3 in amino acids: CASSPGKDSPLHF. In nucleotides, the CDR3 is TGTGCCAGCAGTCCCGGGAAGGATTCACCCCTCCACTTT.

The chain has TRBV5-8 and TRBJ1-5, with TRBD1 as a possible D gene (6 bases). Trimming removed 3 bases at V and 0 bases at J, with 13 bases between. CDR3 length equals 16 residues. Germline CDR1 SGHTS, CDR2 YDEGEE. The chain's CDR3 is CASSWGQLYSNQPQHF. In nucleotides, the CDR3 is TGTGCCAGCAGCTGGGGGCAGTTATATAGCAATCAGCCCCAGCATTTT.

The chain has TRBV9 and TRBJ1-3, with TRBD1 as a possible D gene (5 bases). There are 15 residues in the CDR3. Per the germline V gene, CDR1 is SGDLS and CDR2 is YYNGEE. The ends were cut back, 4 bases at V and 0 bases at J, with 11 bases in the middle. The chain's CDR3 is CASSPGRASGNTIYF. In DNA form, the CDR3 reads TGTGCCAGCAGCCCGGGACGGGCCTCTGGAAACACCATATATTTT.

The chain uses TRBV6-5 and TRBJ2-7, with no clear D. The CDR3 spans 14 residues. Germline assignment: CDR1 MNHEY and CDR2 SVGAGI. The V end was cut by 6 bases, the J end by 2 bases, with 14 bases between. CDR3 region: CASRIYSSAYEQYF. CDR3 coding DNA: TGTGCCAGCAGGATTTACAGCTCTGCCTACGAGCAGTACTTC.

J is TRBJ2-5 and V is TRBV5-6; TRBD1 is a possible D gene (5 bases). Germline lookup yields CDR1 SGHDT and CDR2 YYEEEE. The CDR3 runs 14 residues. Deletions cut 2 bases from V and 4 bases from J, with 12 bases between. The CDR3: CASSLVGAGETQYF. Here the CDR3 DNA reads TGTGCCAGCAGCTTAGTAGGGGCTGGAGAGACCCAGTACTTC.

The chain is built from TRBV7-6 and TRBJ2-3; TRBD2 aligns across 8 bases. V was clipped by 5 bases and J by 3 bases; unmatched bases: 7. CDR1 is SGHVS, CDR2 FNYEAQ, per germline. This CDR3 is 15 amino acids long. The CDR3, as DNA: TGTGCCAGCAGCCCTCCGGGACTAGGAACAGATACGCAGTATTTT. Translating it yields CASSPPGLGTDTQYF.

This clone is medium-sized in the sample. The V and J genes are TRBV7-8 and TRBJ1-5; a weak D match, TRBD1 (6 bases). Trimming cost V 4 bases and J 8 bases, with 21 bases left between them. The germline CDR1 and CDR2 sequences are SGHVS and FQNEAQ. The CDR3 loop spans 16 amino acids. CDR3 DNA sequence: TGTGCCAGCAGCTCGAATACCGGGACAAACGGTGAGCCCCAGCATTTT. It translates to CASSSNTGTNGEPQHF.

CDR3 sequence reads: CASSQTGSTGARNEKLFF. The CDR3 coding sequence is TGTGCCAGCAGCCAAACTGGATCGACAGGGGCGCGTAATGAAAAACTGTTTTTT. The rearrangement uses TRBV5-5 and TRBJ1-4; TRBD1 aligns across 8 bases. Germline lookup yields CDR1 SGHKS and CDR2 YYEKEE (reference sequence). This CDR3 is 18 amino acids long. With 4 bases clipped from V and 4 bases from J, the junction kept 15 bases outside the gene matches.